Below, 27 T cell receptor delta chains from the same sample are listed, as sequenced in a study of γδ T cells in repeated Plasmodium falciparum infection. TCRdb repeated clone calling on the multiplex PCR reads with CATT. Counted here are tens of thousands of delta-chain clones, 0.9% to 1% occurring once; the ten biggest clones make up around 9.6%. Vgamma9/Vdelta2+ and Vdelta2-negative gammadelta T cells were flow-sorted from PBMC for bulk sequencing. The sequenced sample consisted of gamma-delta T cells from blood. These receptors were collected from a pool of human donors (malaria-infected and uninfected, not separated).

The sample holds a few counts of this clone. This DNA translates differently at residue 14 from the TCRdb protein, which is that of a much larger clone; a read error is likely, and the protein shown is the DNA's own translation. The chain recombines TRDV2 with TRDJ1; the D gene is possibly TRDD3 (6 bases). The germline V gene has CDR1 GEAIGNYY and CDR2 EKD. This CDR3 is built from 17 residues. As DNA, the CDR3 is TGTGCCTGTGACACCCCTTGGGGGGAGCCTGACACCGATAGACTCATCTTT. Amino acid sequence: CACDTPWGEPDTDRLIF.

At least ten counts were recorded for this clone. Since a much larger clone is just one base distant, this may be a read error. The same CDR3 can be traced to other DNA sequences in this sample. The V gene is TRDV1, the J gene TRDJ1; 9 bases match TRDD3. CDR1 is TSWWSYY, CDR2 QGS, per germline. V shed 0 bases, J shed 4 bases, and the junction held 21 bases outside the gene matches. The CDR3 contains 21 residues. For the CDR3, the DNA is TGTGCTCTTGGGGAACTTCCTGGTAGATTGAACGCTGGGGGATGGGGCGATAAACTCATCTTT. Translation: CALGELPGRLNAGGWGDKLIF.

This clone was counted between two and nine times. TCRdb's protein, taken from a much larger clone, differs from this DNA's translation at residue 5, likely owing to a read error; the protein displayed comes from the DNA. This chain joins TRDV1 and TRDJ1, with 8 nucleotides matching TRDD3. This CDR3 is built from 16 residues. V dropped 4 bases and J dropped 2; count of bases not matched to a gene: 9. Germline CDR1 reads TSWWSYY; CDR2 reads QGS. The CDR3 nucleotides read TGTGCTCTTGGGGGACTGGGGGGCCCCGGGACCGATAAACTCATCTTT. Encoded protein: CALGGLGGPGTDKLIF.

As to this clone: The likely explanation is a read error, given a far larger clone one base away. The sample has other DNA sequences that encode this CDR3 too. The CDR3 loop is CALGNLPTTVVGDTEYTDKLIF. The CDR3 region has the DNA TGTGCTCTTGGGAACCTTCCTACAACGGTGGTGGGGGATACCGAGTACACCGATAAGCTCATCTTT. No J gene was assigned, while the V gene was called as TRDV1; the D call in the table, TRDD3, was not verified against the DNA. In germline, CDR1 is TSWWSYY, CDR2 QGS. This CDR3 is 22 amino acids long.

With respect to this clone: A read error is likely here: a far larger clone is one base away. The same CDR3 also results from other DNA sequences found in this sample. The chain has TRDV2 and TRDJ1, with 7 bases aligning to TRDD3. In germline, CDR1 is GEAIGNYY, CDR2 EKD. V dropped 7 bases and J dropped 0; count of bases not matched to a gene: 19. The CDR3 consists of 18 residues. The chain's CDR3 is CACDQNGPTGVDTDKLIF. The CDR3 region has the DNA TGTGCCTGCGACCAAAATGGCCCAACTGGGGTGGACACCGATAAACTCATCTTT.

The table lists this clone with a few counts. The TCRdb protein, from a much larger clone, departs from this DNA's translation at residue 16, likely by read error; the protein shown derives from the DNA. The rearrangement links TRDV2 to TRDJ1; D may be TRDD3 (6 bases). The J gene is not listed in TCRdb, so it was assigned here from a DNA match to germline. This CDR3 is built from 22 residues. CDR1 and CDR2 from the germline V gene are GEAIGNYY and EKD. The ends were cut back, 1 base at V and 1 base at J, with 33 bases in the middle. The CDR3 bases are TGTGCCTGTGACACTTTAAGGGATGGGGGGACCAATACAGGGGACTGCACCGATAAACTCATCTTT. Translating gives CACDTLRDGGTNTGDCTDKLIF.

Remarks on this clone: The protein TCRdb lists belongs to a much larger clone and differs from this DNA's translation at residue 13, which points to a read error; the protein shown is made from the DNA. As DNA, the CDR3 is TGTGCTTACGCAAGTCCCCTGGGGGATAGCCGGTGCATCGATAAACTCATCTTT. It specifies CAYASPLGDSRCIDKLIF. V and J are TRDV1 and TRDJ1; 10 positions agree with TRDD3. The CDR3 is 18 amino acids. J gave up 4 bases and V 11 bases, and 22 bases lay outside the gene matches. CDR1 TSWWSYY and CDR2 QGS come from the germline V gene.

This clone was counted many times. The chain combines TRDV1 with TRDJ1, with TRDD3 matching over 9 bases. Germline CDR1 and CDR2: TSWWSYY and QGS. CDR3 length: 20 amino acids. V lost 1 base to trimming and J lost 0 bases; unmatched junction nucleotides: 15. In nucleotides, the CDR3 is TGTGCTCTTGGGGAACAGAACCTACTACTGGGGGAAGCCTACACCGATAAACTCATCTTT. Residues: CALGEQNLLLGEAYTDKLIF.

On this clone itself: This DNA's translation and the protein TCRdb lists, from a much larger clone, do not match at residue 11, likely due to a read error; the protein shown is translated from the DNA. This sequence joins TRDV2 and TRDJ1; 10 positions match TRDD3. TCRdb records no J gene; here it was assigned by comparing the DNA to germline. This CDR3 region has 15 residues. Germline V gives CDR1 GEAIGNYY, CDR2 EKD. CDR3 loop: CACDTIGGYTNKLIF. CDR3 DNA sequence: TGTGCCTGTGACACCATTGGGGGATACACCAATAAACTCATCTTT.

This clone was seen many times. This rearrangement joins TRDV2 to TRDJ1; 13 bases are shared with TRDD3. With 0 bases clipped from V and 0 bases from J, the junction kept 6 bases outside the gene matches. This CDR3 comprises 18 residues. Looked up from germline, CDR1 is GEAIGNYY and CDR2 is EKD. The CDR3: CACDTLTGGYANTDKLIF. The CDR3 DNA reads as TGTGCCTGTGACACCCTAACTGGGGGATACGCAAACACCGATAAACTCATCTTT.

Points on this clone: This sequence is one base from a far larger clone and is likely a read error. The CDR3 spells CALGELWPSSRTGDSPYTDKLIF. CDR3 DNA: TGCGCTCTTGGGGAACTTTGGCCTTCCTCCAGAACTGGGGACTCCCCCTACACCGATAAACTCATCTTT. This rearrangement joins TRDV1 to TRDJ1; D is perhaps TRDD2 or TRDD3 (7 bases each). No J gene is reported in TCRdb; it was inferred here by comparing the DNA with germline. This CDR3 comprises 23 residues. Germline values: CDR1 TSWWSYY, CDR2 QGS.

This clone was detected only a few times. The TCRdb protein comes from a much larger clone and disagrees with this DNA's translation at residue 6, likely due to a read error; the protein given here is derived from the DNA. The chain carries TRDV2 and TRDJ1; D unclear. Since TCRdb gives no J gene, matching the DNA to germline was used here to assign it. The CDR3 spans 16 residues. Looked up from germline, CDR1 is GEAIGNYY and CDR2 is EKD. V lost 0 bases and J 4 bases, leaving 17 bases between the germline ends. The CDR3 here is CACDTTGVGRNDKLIF. The CDR3 coding sequence is TGTGCCTGTGACACCACCGGGGTAGGACGGAACGATAAACTCATCTTT.

Note on this clone: The protein recorded in TCRdb matches a much larger clone and deviates from this DNA's translation at residue 8, suggesting a read error; the protein here is obtained by translating the DNA. The V gene is TRDV2, the J gene TRDJ1, with unresolved D. The J gene, left out of TCRdb, was set here by checking the DNA against germline. Looked up from germline, CDR1 is GEAIGNYY and CDR2 is EKD. CDR3 length: 18 residues. V gave up 0 bases and J gave up 0 bases, with 19 bases separating them. CDR3 sequence (DNA): TGTGCCTGTGACACCGTCCGGAGGACCCCCCTGTACACCGATAAACTCATCTTT. Translation: CACDTVRRTPLYTDKLIF.

In the case of this clone: Only one base separates this from a far larger clonotype, so it likely reflects a read error. Other DNA sequences within the sample encode an identical CDR3. This chain connects TRDV1 to TRDJ1; 10 bases fit TRDD3. Here the J gene was assigned by germline matching of the DNA, as TCRdb has none. CDR1 is TSWWSYY and CDR2 is QGS in the germline V gene. This CDR3 spans 19 amino acids. V lost 4 bases and J lost 0; bases outside the gene matches: 14. The CDR3 DNA reads as TGTGCTCTTGGGGCTTGTATAATTGGGGGATACCTGTACACCGATAAACTCATCTTT. As protein: CALGACIIGGYLYTDKLIF.

On this clone itself: This DNA translates differently at residue 15 from the TCRdb protein, which is that of a much larger clone; a read error is likely, and the protein shown is the DNA's own translation. The V segment is TRDV1, and no J call was made. Germline V gives CDR1 TSWWSYY, CDR2 QGS. The CDR3 extends over 16 amino acids. The DNA for the CDR3 is TGTGCTCTTGGGGAACTCCTTGTCCCCCACACCGATAAACTCACCTTT. Encoded protein: CALGELLVPHTDKLTF.

Regarding this clone: TCRdb's listed protein matches a much larger clone and diverges from this DNA's translation at residue 18, likely through a read error; the protein shown comes from the DNA. The J gene went uncalled, whereas the V gene is TRDV2; the tabulated D call, TRDD3, remains unverified against the DNA. The CDR3 spans 20 residues. Germline V gene lookup returns CDR1 GEAIGNYY and CDR2 EKD. The CDR3 region is CACDTVLGDRSSWDTRQVFF. CDR3 nucleotide sequence: TGTGCCTGTGACACCGTACTGGGGGACCGGAGCTCCTGGGACACCCGACAGGTGTTTTTC.

This clone came up a few times. TCRdb lists the protein of a much larger clone for this DNA, which differs at residue 18, so this is likely a read error; the protein given here is translated from the DNA itself. V usage is TRDV1 and J usage is TRDJ1; D remains unclear. Looked up from germline, CDR1 is TSWWSYY and CDR2 is QGS. The CDR3 has 20 amino acids. In DNA, the CDR3 is TGTGCTCTTGGGGAGGTCGGGAGACGGACCCCGGGAAGGTACACCGATAAACCCATCTTT. Its protein is CALGEVGRRTPGRYTDKPIF.

With respect to this clone: The protein TCRdb gives is from a much larger clone and does not agree with this DNA's translation at residue 10, likely a read error; the protein shown here comes from the DNA. The J gene is TRDJ1, the V gene TRDV1, with TRDD2 as a possible D gene (6 bases). The CDR3 extends over 25 amino acids. Trimming removed 2 bases at V and 1 base at J, with 41 bases between. Germline V gene data show CDR1 as TSWWSYY and CDR2 as QGS. The CDR3 reads CALGESTEQTTSYPHWYMGTDKLIF. DNA of the CDR3: TGTGCTCTTGGGGAAAGTACTGAACAGACTACGTCCTACCCTCACTGGTATATGGGCACCGATAAACTCATCTTT.

This clone was found many times. TCRdb's protein, taken from a much larger clone, differs from this DNA's translation at residue 20, likely owing to a read error; the protein displayed comes from the DNA. The genes are TRDV1 and TRDJ1, with 12 bases aligning to TRDD3. This CDR3 region has 22 residues. The V gene's germline CDR1 is TSWWSYY and CDR2 QGS. The CDR3 here is CALGDFPSVRGILGDTPDKPIF. The CDR3 region has the DNA TGTGCTCTTGGAGATTTCCCTTCTGTGAGGGGGATACTGGGGGATACACCCGATAAACCCATCTTT.

As concerns this clone: With only one base between it and a far larger clone, this is likely a read error. The sample holds other DNA sequences that translate to the same CDR3. The V gene corresponds to TRDV2; no J gene was called; the D call TRDD3 from the table was never checked on the DNA. CDR1 and CDR2 from the germline V gene are GEAIGNYY and EKD. The CDR3 is made up of 14 amino acids. CDR3 DNA sequence: TGTGCCTGTGACAGGTGGGGGATTACCGATAAACTCATCTTC. It codes for CACDRWGITDKLIF.

On this clone: A far larger clone is off by one base, so a read error is likely. At the DNA level, this CDR3 is encoded by other sequences in the same sample as well. There is no J gene call, but TRDV2 is given as the V gene; no DNA check was done on the table's D call, TRDD3. There are 17 residues in the CDR3. CDR1 and CDR2 from the germline V gene are GEAIGNYY and EKD. The DNA of the CDR3 is TGTGCCTTTACCCTGACTGGGGGTTCTCAGTACACCGATAAACTCATCTTC. Its protein is CAFTLTGGSQYTDKLIF.

This clone has only a few counts. A far larger clone is just one base off, so this is likely a read error. The sample holds other DNA sequences that translate to the same CDR3. The chain joins TRDV1 to TRDJ1, with D possibly being TRDD3 (5 bases). Because TCRdb records no J gene, it was assigned here through a match of the DNA to germline. Germline V gene lookup returns CDR1 TSWWSYY and CDR2 QGS. The CDR3 consists of 15 residues. The CDR3 DNA follows: TGCGCTCTTGGGGAAGTGACCCCTTACACCGATAAACTCATCTTT. Amino acid sequence: CALGEVTPYTDKLIF.

On this clone: TCRdb's protein, taken from a much larger clone, differs from this DNA's translation at residue 21, likely owing to a read error; the protein displayed comes from the DNA. The genes are TRDV1 and TRDJ1; TRDD3 matches at 12 bases. Germline V gene lookup returns CDR1 TSWWSYY and CDR2 QGS. V lost 2 bases and J lost 4; bases outside the gene matches: 35. The CDR3 contains 26 residues. The CDR3 DNA sequence: TGTGCTCTTGGGGAAGTTAGCCCGGGCCAATTCCTGCTGGGGGATACGTCGCCCCAGTACATCGATAAACTCATCTTT. Residues: CALGEVSPGQFLLGDTSPQYIDKLIF.

Comments on this clone: The amino acid sequence in TCRdb belongs to a much larger clone and departs from this DNA's translation at residue 7, likely a sequencing read error; the sequence shown is translated from the DNA. The chain has TRDV2 and TRDJ1; D is uncertain. The J gene, missing from TCRdb, was assigned here through DNA to germline matching. The CDR3 covers 14 residues. Germline V gene lookup returns CDR1 GEAIGNYY and CDR2 EKD. The V gene lost 0 bases and the J gene lost 1 base, with 8 bases spanning the gap. The CDR3 protein is CACDTGASTDKLIF. CDR3 sequence (DNA): TGTGCCTGTGACACCGGAGCTTCCACCGATAAACTCATCTTT.

This clone was seen more than once but under ten times. TCRdb's protein, taken from a much larger clone, differs from this DNA's translation at residue 11, likely owing to a read error; the protein displayed comes from the DNA. In DNA form, the CDR3 reads TGTGCCTGTGACATCAAAGTAGGTAACTGGAGTACTCGTGAAAAAGAGACCGATAAACTCATCTTT. Its translation: CACDIKVGNWSTREKETDKLIF. This chain joins TRDV2 and TRDJ1; tentative D call: TRDD3 (5 bases). As TCRdb names no J gene, one was assigned here on the basis of a DNA match to germline. Looked up from germline, CDR1 is GEAIGNYY and CDR2 is EKD. The CDR3 length is 22 residues. V gave up 2 bases and J gave up 2 bases, with 35 bases separating them.

This clone was seen a handful of times. It differs at one base from a far larger clone, so likely a read error. Other nucleotide sequences in the sample specify the same CDR3. J is TRDJ1 and V is TRDV1, with 9 bases fitting TRDD3. TCRdb records no J gene; here it was assigned by comparing the DNA to germline. With V trimmed by 0 bases and J by 1 base, 39 bases remained unmatched. CDR1 and CDR2 from the germline V gene are TSWWSYY and QGS. The CDR3 has 28 amino acids. CDR3 region: CALGELVSNGLASNTGGYPLWTTDKLIF. In DNA, the CDR3 is TGTGCTCTTGGGGAACTAGTCTCAAATGGCCTCGCCTCGAACACCGGGGGATACCCCCTTTGGACCACCGATAAACTCATCTTT.

A few counts support this clone. A far bigger clonotype differs at one base, so this is likely a read error. Within the sample, other DNA sequences also encode this same CDR3. The chain carries TRDV1 and TRDJ1, with 11 bases lining up with TRDD3. Matching the DNA to germline supplied the J gene, which TCRdb does not give. The CDR3 is made up of 24 amino acids. Germline CDR1 and CDR2: TSWWSYY and QGS. The CDR3 DNA is TGCGCTCTTGGGGCCTTTCCTGCGAATGGGGGATACGGGACAAGACCGCGGTACACCGATAAACTCATCTTT. It encodes CALGAFPANGGYGTRPRYTDKLIF.